A single sample is the source of the 10 T cell receptor beta chains below, sequenced in a study of cytomegalovirus exposure and HLA in healthy donors. The PCR employed 60 Vbeta primers together with 13 Jbeta primers. Produced via immunoSEQ multiplex PCR; TCRdb's table is partial and in-frame only. This sample has approximately 120,000 clones, with approximately 80% found just once. The specimen sequenced was PBMCs. These receptors all stem from a man aged 25 to 40 in good health and CMV-seropositive.

This chain links TRBV14 with TRBJ2-7; maybe TRBD1 (5 bases). V dropped 3 bases and J dropped 4 bases, with 7 bases sitting between them. This CDR3 is 12 amino acids long. Germline CDR1 reads SGHDN; CDR2 reads FVKESK. DNA of the CDR3: TGTGCCAGCAGCCAGACAGTGTACGAGCAGTACTTC. It codes for CASSQTVYEQYF.

J is TRBJ2-7 and V is TRBV6-5, with TRBD2 identical over 7 bases. This CDR3 has 14 amino acids. Germline CDR1 and CDR2: MNHEY and SVGAGI. Trimming took 0 bases from V and 6 from J; bases not matched to a gene: 5. CDR3 coding DNA: TGTGCCAGCAGTTACTCCGGGGGGACCCTCGAGCAGTACTTC. It encodes CASSYSGGTLEQYF.

With regard to this clone: The junction departs from germline at one end; a sequencing error may be responsible. The V and J genes are TRBV7-9 and TRBJ1-5; weak D call: TRBD1 (6 bases). This CDR3 is 15 amino acids long. CDR1 and CDR2 (germline): SEHNR, FQNEAQ (reference sequence). CDR3 residues: CSSSDNRDSNQPQHF. CDR3 sequence (DNA): TGTTCCAGCAGCGACAACAGGGATAGCAATCAGCCCCAGCATTTT.

This chain connects TRBV6-1 to TRBJ2-7; D remains unclear. CDR1 and CDR2 from the germline V gene are MNHNS and SASEGT. There are 14 residues in the CDR3. Trimming cost V 7 bases and J 2 bases, with 15 bases left between them. CDR3 bases: TGTGCCAGCACCCTCGGGTCCTCTCCCTACGAGCAGTACTTC. Translating it yields CASTLGSSPYEQYF.

The rearrangement links TRBV6-4 to TRBJ2-3, with 7 bases fitting TRBD2. The CDR3 runs 15 residues. Unmatched junction bases numbered 12, after V lost 6 bases and J lost 6 bases. CDR1 is MRHNA and CDR2 is SNTAGT in the germline V gene. The CDR3 nucleotides are TGTGCCAGCAGCGCTGGGGCTAGCGGCCAGGATACGCAGTATTTT. Translated, it gives CASSAGASGQDTQYF.

The V and J genes are TRBV7-3 and TRBJ2-2; perhaps TRBD2 as D (6 bases). Germline V gene data show CDR1 as SGHTA and CDR2 as FQGTGA. The CDR3 length is 16 residues. V lost 3 bases and J 6 bases, leaving 17 bases between the germline ends. The CDR3 sequence: CASSFLGRDSAGELFF. The CDR3 bases are TGTGCCAGCAGCTTTTTAGGGCGGGATAGTGCCGGGGAGCTGTTTTTT.

The chain combines TRBV6-5 with TRBJ2-5, with 8 nucleotides matching TRBD2. The trim removed 8 bases at V and 5 bases at J, leaving 4 bases unmatched. The CDR3 totals 12 residues. CDR1 MNHEY and CDR2 SVGAGI come from the germline V gene. CDR3 in DNA: TGTGCCAGCGGGACTAGTCTGGAGACCCAGTACTTC. This translates into CASGTSLETQYF.

This chain connects TRBV27 to TRBJ1-1, with D maybe TRBD1 (5 bases). The CDR3 consists of 13 residues. Germline loops: CDR1 MNHEY, CDR2 SMNVEV (reference sequence). The V end was cut by 5 bases, the J end by 4 bases, with 11 bases between. The CDR3 sequence is CASSLREGTEAFF. CDR3 bases: TGTGCCAGCAGTCTCAGGGAAGGCACTGAAGCTTTCTTT.

The chain has TRBV9 and TRBJ2-3; 8 bases map to TRBD2. After removal of 4 bases from V and 2 bases from J, the junction contained 9 bases not matched to a gene. This CDR3 comprises 16 residues. Germline V CDR1 and CDR2: SGDLS, YYNGEE. The CDR3 DNA follows: TGTGCCAGCAGCCCTCGCTCGGGAGGGTACACAGATACGCAGTATTTT. Translation: CASSPRSGGYTDTQYF.

This chain joins TRBV18 and TRBJ1-1; no definite D call. The CDR3 has 13 amino acids. Germline V gene sequence: CDR1 KGHSH, CDR2 LQKENI. Between the trimmed V and J ends, which lost 6 bases and 5 bases, there was a span of 13 bases. The CDR3 here is CASSPREGTEAFF. The CDR3 DNA follows: TGTGCCAGCTCCCCTAGGGAGGGTACTGAAGCTTTCTTT.